Below, 2 T cell receptor beta chains from the same sample are listed, as sequenced in a study of blood T cell repertoires in COVID-19. The data were produced by immunoSEQ multiplex PCR, yet TCRdb's version contains in-frame clones alone and is incomplete. The sample has under 300,000 clones, roughly 88% seen once. Specimen: peripheral blood. These receptor sequences come from a woman between 65 and 79 years old with acute or convalescent COVID-19.

This chain links TRBV4-1 with TRBJ2-3, with a tentative D call TRBD2 (6 bases). The germline V and J ends were trimmed by 6 bases and 2 bases, with 18 bases remaining between them. Germline-derived CDR1 and CDR2 are MGHRA and YSYEKL. The CDR3 is made up of 16 amino acids. The CDR3 region is CASSSGTQITTDTQYF. CDR3 in DNA: TGCGCCAGCAGTTCAGGGACTCAAATTACCACAGATACGCAGTATTTT.

This sequence joins TRBV29-1 and TRBJ2-2; 12 nucleotides line up with TRBD2. CDR1 and CDR2 (germline): SQVTM, ANQGSEA. The CDR3 runs to 13 residues. J lost 4 bases, V lost 7 bases, and 1 base had no gene match. CDR3 amino acids: CSASGGGTGELFF. In DNA, the CDR3 is TGCAGCGCTAGCGGGGGGGGCACCGGGGAGCTGTTTTTT.